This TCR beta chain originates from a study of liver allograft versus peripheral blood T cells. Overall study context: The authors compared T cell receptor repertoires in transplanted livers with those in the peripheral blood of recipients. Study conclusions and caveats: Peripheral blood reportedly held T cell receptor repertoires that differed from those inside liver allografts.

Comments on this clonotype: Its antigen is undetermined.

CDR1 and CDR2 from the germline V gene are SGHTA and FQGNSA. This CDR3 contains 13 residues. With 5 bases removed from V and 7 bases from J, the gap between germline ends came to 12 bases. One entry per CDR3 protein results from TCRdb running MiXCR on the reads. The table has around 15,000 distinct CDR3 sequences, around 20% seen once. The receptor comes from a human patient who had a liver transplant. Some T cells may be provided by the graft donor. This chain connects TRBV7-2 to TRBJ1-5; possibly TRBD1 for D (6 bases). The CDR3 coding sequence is TGTGCCAGCAGCCGCCACAGGGACCAGCCCCAGCATTTT. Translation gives CASSRHRDQPQHF.